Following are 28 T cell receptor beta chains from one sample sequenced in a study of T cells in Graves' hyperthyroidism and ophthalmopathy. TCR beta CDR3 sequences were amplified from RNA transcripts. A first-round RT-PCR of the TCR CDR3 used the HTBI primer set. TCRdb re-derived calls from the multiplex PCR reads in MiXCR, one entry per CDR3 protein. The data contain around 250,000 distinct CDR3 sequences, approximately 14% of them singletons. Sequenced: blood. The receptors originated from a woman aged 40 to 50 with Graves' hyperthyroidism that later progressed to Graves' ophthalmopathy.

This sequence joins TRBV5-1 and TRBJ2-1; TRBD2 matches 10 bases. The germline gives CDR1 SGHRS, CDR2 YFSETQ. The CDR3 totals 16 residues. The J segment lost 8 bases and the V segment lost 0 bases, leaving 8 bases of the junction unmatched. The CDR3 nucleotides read TGCGCCAGCAGCTTGGTAGCTAGCGGGAGTAGCTATGAGCAGTTCTTC. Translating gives CASSLVASGSSYEQFF.

The CDR3 DNA is TGTGCCTGGAGTGTACAGCGGGAGTATGAGACCCAGTACTTC. It encodes CAWSVQREYETQYF. The chain links TRBV30 to TRBJ2-5; 8 bases fit TRBD2. The CDR3 is 14 amino acids. V dropped 0 bases and J dropped 5; count of bases not matched to a gene: 5. In germline, CDR1 is GTSNPN, CDR2 SVGIG (reference sequence).

The CDR3 DNA sequence: TGTGCCAGCAGTTGGGGGAGACATTCTGGAAACACCATATATTTT. Its translation: CASSWGRHSGNTIYF. The chain carries TRBV6-1 and TRBJ1-3; weak D call: TRBD1 (5 bases). Germline loops: CDR1 MNHNS, CDR2 SASEGT. This CDR3 is 15 amino acids long. The V end was cut by 5 bases, the J end by 1 base, with 12 bases between.

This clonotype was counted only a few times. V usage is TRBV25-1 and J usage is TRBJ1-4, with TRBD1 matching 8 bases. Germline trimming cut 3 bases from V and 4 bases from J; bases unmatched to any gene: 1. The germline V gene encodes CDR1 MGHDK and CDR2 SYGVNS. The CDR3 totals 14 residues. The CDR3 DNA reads TGTGCCAGCAGTGAGACAGGGGTTAATGAAAAACTGTTTTTT. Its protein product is CASSETGVNEKLFF.

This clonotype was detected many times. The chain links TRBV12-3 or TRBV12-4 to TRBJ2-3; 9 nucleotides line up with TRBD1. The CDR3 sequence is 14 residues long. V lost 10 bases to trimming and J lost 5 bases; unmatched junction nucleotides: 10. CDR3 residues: CATSRDRARDTQYF. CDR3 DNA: TGTGCCACCTCCCGGGACAGGGCGAGAGATACGCAGTATTTT.

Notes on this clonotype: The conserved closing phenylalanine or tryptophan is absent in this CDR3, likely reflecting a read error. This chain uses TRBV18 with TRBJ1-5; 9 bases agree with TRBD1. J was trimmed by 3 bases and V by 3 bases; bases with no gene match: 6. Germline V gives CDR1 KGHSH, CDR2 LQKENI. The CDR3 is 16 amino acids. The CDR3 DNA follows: TGTGCCAGCTCACCGAGACAGGGGGATCTCAATCAGCCCCAGCATCTT. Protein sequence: CASSPRQGDLNQPQHL.

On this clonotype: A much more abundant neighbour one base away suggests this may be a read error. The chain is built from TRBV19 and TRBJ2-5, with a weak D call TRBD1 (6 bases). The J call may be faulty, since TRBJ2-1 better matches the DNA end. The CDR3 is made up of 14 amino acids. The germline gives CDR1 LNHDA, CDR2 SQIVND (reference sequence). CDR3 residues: CASSMGAGFVTQFF. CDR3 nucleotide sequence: TGTGCCAGTAGTATGGGGGCAGGGTTTGTGACCCAGTTCTTC.

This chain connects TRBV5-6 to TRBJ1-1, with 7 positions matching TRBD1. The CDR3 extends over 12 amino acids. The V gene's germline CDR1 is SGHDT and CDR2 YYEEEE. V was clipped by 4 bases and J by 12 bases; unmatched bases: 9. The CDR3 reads CASSIGTVGTFF. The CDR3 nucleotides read TGTGCCAGCAGCATTGGGACAGTGGGAACTTTCTTT.

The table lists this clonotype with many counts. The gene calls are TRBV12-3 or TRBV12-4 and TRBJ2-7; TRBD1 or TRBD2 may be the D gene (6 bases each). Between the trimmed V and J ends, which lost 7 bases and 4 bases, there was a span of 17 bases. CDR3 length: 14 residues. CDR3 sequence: CASTKGGSRYEQYF. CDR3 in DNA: TGTGCCAGCACCAAGGGGGGTTCTCGGTACGAGCAGTACTTC.

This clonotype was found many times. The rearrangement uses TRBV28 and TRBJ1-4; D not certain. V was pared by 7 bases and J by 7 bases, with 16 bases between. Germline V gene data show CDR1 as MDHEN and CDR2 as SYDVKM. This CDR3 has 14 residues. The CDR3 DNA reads TGTGCCAGCATTAAAACTGGGGAGATTGAAAAACTGTTTTTT. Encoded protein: CASIKTGEIEKLFF.

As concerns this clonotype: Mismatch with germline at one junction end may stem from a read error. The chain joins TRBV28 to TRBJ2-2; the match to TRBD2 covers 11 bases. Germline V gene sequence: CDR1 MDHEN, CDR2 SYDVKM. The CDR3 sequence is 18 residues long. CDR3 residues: CASSQAASGGPNTRELFF. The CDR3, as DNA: TGTGCCAGCAGCCAAGCCGCTAGCGGGGGGCCGAACACCAGGGAGCTGTTTTTT.

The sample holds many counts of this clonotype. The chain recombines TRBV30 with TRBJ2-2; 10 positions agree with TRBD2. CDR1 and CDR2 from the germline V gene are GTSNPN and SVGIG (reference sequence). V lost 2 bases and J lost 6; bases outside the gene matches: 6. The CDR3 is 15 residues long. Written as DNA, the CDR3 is TGTGCCTGGAGTATTATAGCGGGAGGCCCCGGGGAGCTGTTTTTT. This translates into CAWSIIAGGPGELFF.

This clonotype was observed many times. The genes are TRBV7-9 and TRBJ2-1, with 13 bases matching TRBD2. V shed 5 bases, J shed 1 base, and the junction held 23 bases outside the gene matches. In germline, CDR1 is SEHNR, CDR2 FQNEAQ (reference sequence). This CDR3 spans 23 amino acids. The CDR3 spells CASSVEGLAGLPRAWASYNEQFF. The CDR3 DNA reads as TGTGCCAGCAGCGTAGAGGGACTAGCGGGACTCCCTAGGGCATGGGCGTCCTACAATGAGCAGTTCTTC.

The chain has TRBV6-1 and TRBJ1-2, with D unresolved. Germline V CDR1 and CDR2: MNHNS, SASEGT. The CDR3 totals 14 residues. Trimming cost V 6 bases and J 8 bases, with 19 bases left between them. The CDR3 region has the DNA TGTGCCAGCAGATCGGACCGTTATTCTGGGGGCTACACCTTC. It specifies CASRSDRYSGGYTF.

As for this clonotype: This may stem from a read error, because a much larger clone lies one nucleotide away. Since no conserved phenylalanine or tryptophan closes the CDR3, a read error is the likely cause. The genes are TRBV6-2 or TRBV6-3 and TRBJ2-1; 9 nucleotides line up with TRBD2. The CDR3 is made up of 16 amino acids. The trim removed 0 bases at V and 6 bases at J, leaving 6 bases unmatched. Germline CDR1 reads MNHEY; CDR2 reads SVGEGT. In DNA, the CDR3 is TGTGCCAGCAGTTACTCGGGCGGGAGGGTTATCAATGAGCAGTTCCTC. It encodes CASSYSGGRVINEQFL.

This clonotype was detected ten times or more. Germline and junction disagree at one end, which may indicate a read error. This chain's CDR3 is CASSIQSSGANVPTF. The CDR3 DNA is TGTGCCAGCAGTATACAGAGCTCTGGGGCCAACGTCCCGACTTTC. The chain joins TRBV2 to TRBJ2-6; D is possibly TRBD1 (5 bases). CDR1 and CDR2 (germline): SNHLY, FYNNEI. The CDR3 is 15 residues long.

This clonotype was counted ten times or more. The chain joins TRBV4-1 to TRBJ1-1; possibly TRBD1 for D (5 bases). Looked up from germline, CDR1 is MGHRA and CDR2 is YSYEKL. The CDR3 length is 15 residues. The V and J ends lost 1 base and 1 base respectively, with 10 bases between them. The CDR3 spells CASSQVLQENTEAFF. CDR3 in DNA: TGCGCCAGCAGCCAAGTGCTACAGGAGAACACTGAAGCTTTCTTT.

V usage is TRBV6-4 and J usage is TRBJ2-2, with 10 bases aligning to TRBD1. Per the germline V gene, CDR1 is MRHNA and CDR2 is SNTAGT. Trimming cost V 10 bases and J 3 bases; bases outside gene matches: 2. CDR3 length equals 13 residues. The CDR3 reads CATGTGDTGELFF. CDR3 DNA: TGTGCCACCGGGACAGGGGACACCGGGGAGCTGTTTTTT.

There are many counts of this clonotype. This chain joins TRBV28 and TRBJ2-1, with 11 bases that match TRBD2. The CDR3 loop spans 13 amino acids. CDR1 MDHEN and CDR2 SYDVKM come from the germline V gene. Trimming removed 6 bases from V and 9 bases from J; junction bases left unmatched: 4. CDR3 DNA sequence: TGTGCCAGCAGACTTCTAGCGGGAGGTGAGCAGTTCTTC. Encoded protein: CASRLLAGGEQFF.

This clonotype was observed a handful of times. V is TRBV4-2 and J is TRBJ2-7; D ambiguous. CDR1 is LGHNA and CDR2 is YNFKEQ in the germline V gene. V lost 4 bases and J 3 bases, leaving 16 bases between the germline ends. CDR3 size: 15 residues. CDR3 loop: CASSPISGSGYEQYF. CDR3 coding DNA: TGTGCCAGCAGCCCGATATCCGGGTCAGGCTACGAGCAGTACTTC.

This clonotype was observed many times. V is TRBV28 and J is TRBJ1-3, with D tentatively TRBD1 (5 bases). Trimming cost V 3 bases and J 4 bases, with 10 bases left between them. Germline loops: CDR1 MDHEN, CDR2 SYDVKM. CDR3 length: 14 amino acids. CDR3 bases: TGTGCCAGCAGTTTGGGGGTTTACGGAAACACCATATATTTT. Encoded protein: CASSLGVYGNTIYF.

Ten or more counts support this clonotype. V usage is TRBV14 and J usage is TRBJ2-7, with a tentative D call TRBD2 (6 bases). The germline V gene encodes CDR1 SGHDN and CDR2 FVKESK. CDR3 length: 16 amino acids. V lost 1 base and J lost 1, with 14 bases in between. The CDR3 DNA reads TGTGCCAGCAGCCAAGGTATCGGGGGTTCATCCTACGAGCAGTACTTC. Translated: CASSQGIGGSSYEQYF.

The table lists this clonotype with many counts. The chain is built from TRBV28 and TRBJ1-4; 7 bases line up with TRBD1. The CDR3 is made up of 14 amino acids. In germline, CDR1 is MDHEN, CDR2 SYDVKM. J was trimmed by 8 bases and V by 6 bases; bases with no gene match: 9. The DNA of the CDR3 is TGTGCCAGCAGCCTGCGACAGGGTAGAGAAAAACTGTTTTTT. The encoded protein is CASSLRQGREKLFF.

The CDR3, as DNA: TGTGCCAGCAGTTACCCCCAGGGGAACTCCTACGAGCAGTACTTC. It is translated as CASSYPQGNSYEQYF. The J gene is TRBJ2-7, the V gene TRBV6-5; D perhaps matches TRBD1 (6 bases). The length of the CDR3 is 15 residues. Looked up from germline, CDR1 is MNHEY and CDR2 is SVGAGI. V gave up 2 bases and J gave up 0 bases, with 11 bases separating them.

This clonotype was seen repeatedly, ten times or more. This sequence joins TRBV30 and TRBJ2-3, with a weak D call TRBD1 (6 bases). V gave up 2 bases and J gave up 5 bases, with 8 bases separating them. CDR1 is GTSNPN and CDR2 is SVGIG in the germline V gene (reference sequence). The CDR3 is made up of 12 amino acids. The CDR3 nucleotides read TGTGCCTGGAGTCAACAGGGAGATACGCAGTATTTT. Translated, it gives CAWSQQGDTQYF.

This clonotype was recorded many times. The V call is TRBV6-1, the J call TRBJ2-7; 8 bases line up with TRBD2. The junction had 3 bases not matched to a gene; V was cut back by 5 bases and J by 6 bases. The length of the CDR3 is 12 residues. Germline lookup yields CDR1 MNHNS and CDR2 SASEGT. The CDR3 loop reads CASSSGGSEQYF. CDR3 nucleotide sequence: TGTGCCAGCAGTTCGGGGGGGAGCGAGCAGTACTTC.

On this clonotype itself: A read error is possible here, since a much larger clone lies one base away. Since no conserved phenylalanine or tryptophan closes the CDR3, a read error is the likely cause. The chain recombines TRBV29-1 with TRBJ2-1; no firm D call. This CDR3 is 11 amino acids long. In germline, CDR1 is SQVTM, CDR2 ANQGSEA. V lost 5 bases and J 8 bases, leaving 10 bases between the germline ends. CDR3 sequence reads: CSVIGRDEQFS. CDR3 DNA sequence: TGCAGCGTTATAGGACGAGATGAGCAGTTCTCC.

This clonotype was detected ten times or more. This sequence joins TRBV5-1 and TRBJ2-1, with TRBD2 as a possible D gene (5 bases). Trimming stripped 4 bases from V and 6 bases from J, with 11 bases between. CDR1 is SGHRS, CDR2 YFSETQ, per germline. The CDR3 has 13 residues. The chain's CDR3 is CASSLALVNEQFF. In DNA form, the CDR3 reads TGCGCCAGCAGCCTAGCATTGGTCAATGAGCAGTTCTTC.